This entry features one T cell receptor (beta chain) sequence. Each subset's genomic DNA was shared equally among a number of immunoSEQ plates. Sequencing used immunoSEQ multiplex PCR; TCRdb keeps in-frame clones, though not all of them. The sample consists of a few million clones, around 94% of them appearing once. The sample originates from a study of shared clonotypes between healthy human individuals. Germline V gene data show CDR1 as SNHLY and CDR2 as FYNNEI. There are 13 residues in the CDR3. V gave up 2 bases and J gave up 9 bases, with 14 bases separating them. Sequencing input: naive CD4+ T cells sorted from blood. Subset meaning: CD45RA+ positively selected. The rearrangement links TRBV2 to TRBJ2-7; D uncertain. The origin of this receptor is a man younger than 35 in good health. The CDR3 is CASSETASGRQYF. In DNA form, the CDR3 reads TGTGCCAGCAGTGAAACGGCCTCCGGAAGGCAGTACTTC.